The clone carrying this TCR beta chain was seen only a few times. This record belongs to a study of human T cells and chemical hapten exposure. It was the library that attached unique molecular identifiers to individual cDNA molecules. TCRdb itself ran the RACE reads through MiXCR, one entry per CDR3 protein. The repertoire holds around 380,000 distinct CDR3 sequences, about 4.8% seen once, with 2% to 2.5% in the top ten. Time point noted: patch test 1, 2 weeks after DPC sensitization. Stated treatment: therapeutic diphenylcyclopropenone sensitization with weekly scalp DPC. Those who donated were patients with alopecia, 18 to 70 years of age, and suitable for DPC. This specimen was whole blood, taken in connection with sensitization to the hapten diphenylcyclopropenone (DPC). The receptor was derived from a woman aged 45-59 years with alopecia areata. Some clones in this sample may be carry-over from other donors' samples.

The CDR3, as DNA: TGTGCCAGCAGTCAGGATATCGCCGGGACTATCCTCAACAATGAGCAGTTCTTC. Its translation is CASSQDIAGTILNNEQFF. V is TRBV6-2 or TRBV6-3 and J is TRBJ2-1; 7 nucleotides agree with TRBD2. V shed 5 bases and J 5 bases; nucleotides not matched to a gene: 18. The CDR3 contains 18 residues. Germline V gene lookup returns CDR1 MNHEY and CDR2 SVGEGT.